This note documents a single TCR beta chain sequence. Its antigen is as yet unknown. The investigators reverse transcribed all of the isolated RNA, so they sequenced expressed TCRB transcripts. Here immunoSEQ multiplex PCR was the method, and the copy in TCRdb shows in-frame clones only, minus some. Found here are about 660,000 clones, 11% to 15% of them singletons; the top ten hold 0.035% to 0.045%. The data were taken from a study of beta chain features in type 1 diabetes. The CDR3 extends over 15 amino acids. CDR1 is LGHNA and CDR2 is YNFKEQ in the germline V gene. Losses at the gene ends were 0 bases for V and 3 bases for J; bases not matched to a gene: 3. General study results and limits: In every one of the four CD4+ subsets, TCRB CDR3s were moderately but significantly shorter in Type 1 diabetes patients. More deletions and fewer insertions at VDJ junctions were seen in type 1 diabetes patients.

Without exception, sorted populations had purity beyond 95%. This sequence joins TRBV4-2 and TRBJ2-3; 7 nucleotides agree with TRBD1. Input material: naive CD4+ T cells from blood. The sequence came from a man aged 18 to 35 with type 1 diabetes. DNA of the CDR3: TGTGCCAGCAGCCAAGAGAACAGGGGTACAGATACGCAGTATTTT. Protein product: CASSQENRGTDTQYF.